The clone carrying this TCR beta chain was detected a few times. V was clipped by 0 bases and J by 2 bases, with 13 bases between them. Germline V gene sequence: CDR1 LNHNV, CDR2 YYDKDF (reference sequence). The CDR3 length is 16 residues. Participants came from some 23 US areas, aged about 18 to 89 years. Assignment of participants to cohorts was predicated upon participant-reported clinical history. This table comes from immunoSEQ multiplex PCR, and its TCRdb copy is limited to in-frame clones, with some not included. The table has hundreds of thousands of clones, roughly 89% seen once. The data originate from a study of blood T cell repertoires in COVID-19. Overall study context: PBMCs, B-cell-depleted T cells, or T cells provided the cDNA or gDNA that made up the material.

Sequencing was carried out using PBMCs or T cells enriched from blood (not recorded which). The clonotype originates from a woman aged 45-60 years who had recovered from COVID-19. The rearrangement uses TRBV15 and TRBJ1-1; no definite D call. This CDR3 is CATSRDGWGGNTEAFF. In DNA, the CDR3 is TGTGCCACCAGCAGAGATGGTTGGGGAGGCAACACTGAAGCTTTCTTT.